Following are 31 T cell receptor beta chains from one sample sequenced in a study of cytomegalovirus exposure and HLA in healthy donors. PCR involved 60 Vbeta and 13 Jbeta primers. Using immunoSEQ multiplex PCR, the repertoire was profiled, and TCRdb retains in-frame clones only, with some absent. The table has hundreds of thousands of clones, approximately 78% seen once. Source material: PBMCs. These receptors were obtained from a boy aged 10-17 years in good health and CMV-seronegative.

This chain uses TRBV6-6 with TRBJ2-3; a weak D match, TRBD2 (5 bases). V was clipped by 1 base and J by 2 bases, with 13 bases between them. Germline CDR1 reads MNHNY; CDR2 reads SVGAGI (reference sequence). CDR3 length equals 16 residues. The CDR3 DNA reads as TGTGCCAGCAGTTACTTGCCCCCGGGAACCACAGATACGCAGTATTTT. It encodes CASSYLPPGTTDTQYF.

V and J are TRBV5-4 and TRBJ2-5, with D possibly matching TRBD2 (6 bases). This CDR3 has 14 amino acids. The germline CDR1 and CDR2 sequences are SGHNT and YYREEE (reference sequence). V was shortened by 0 bases and J by 5 bases, with 11 bases between the two germline ends. CDR3 sequence reads: CASSLAAGMETQYF. The CDR3, as DNA: TGTGCCAGCAGCTTGGCGGCGGGAATGGAGACCCAGTACTTC.

The chain uses TRBV30 and TRBJ1-1, with TRBD1 matching over 7 bases. V dropped 4 bases and J dropped 3; count of bases not matched to a gene: 5. Germline loops: CDR1 GTSNPN, CDR2 SVGIG (reference sequence). The CDR3 has 13 amino acids. CDR3 loop: CAWTGTAYTEAFF. CDR3 DNA: TGTGCCTGGACAGGGACAGCCTACACTGAAGCTTTCTTT.

The rearrangement uses TRBV21-1 and TRBJ1-2; the DNA was not used to check the table's D call, TRBD1. TRBV21-1 is designated a pseudogene. The CDR3 runs to 14 residues. In DNA, the CDR3 is TGTGCCAGCAGCAAAGGGGCAGCCCCAAGGGGCTACACCTTC. This encodes CASSKGAAPRGYTF.

The rearrangement uses TRBV4-1 and TRBJ2-2, with 7 bases aligning to TRBD1. CDR1 MGHRA and CDR2 YSYEKL come from the germline V gene. This CDR3 has 14 amino acids. J was trimmed by 4 bases and V by 5 bases; bases with no gene match: 4. CDR3 DNA: TGCGCCAGCAGCTACCGGGACAGCACCGGGGAGCTGTTTTTT. The encoded protein is CASSYRDSTGELFF.

The chain combines TRBV25-1 with TRBJ1-2, with 7 bases lining up with TRBD1. This CDR3 spans 14 amino acids. Germline V gene data show CDR1 as MGHDK and CDR2 as SYGVNS. Trimming cost V 2 bases and J 4 bases; bases outside gene matches: 4. In DNA form, the CDR3 reads TGTGCCAGCAGTGAAGAAAGACAGGGCTATGGCTACACCTTC. Its translation: CASSEERQGYGYTF.

V and J are TRBV27 and TRBJ2-7, with TRBD1 identical over 8 bases. This CDR3 contains 15 residues. The trim removed 6 bases at V and 0 bases at J, leaving 7 bases unmatched. CDR1 is MNHEY, CDR2 SMNVEV, per germline (reference sequence). The CDR3 sequence: CASSPYGQGSYEQYF. In nucleotides, the CDR3 is TGTGCCAGCAGCCCCTACGGACAGGGCTCCTACGAGCAGTACTTC.

The chain joins TRBV7-9 to TRBJ2-3; the D gene is possibly TRBD1 (6 bases). Germline V gene data show CDR1 as SEHNR and CDR2 as FQNEAQ (reference sequence). The CDR3 runs to 15 residues. The V end was cut by 5 bases, the J end by 2 bases, with 14 bases between. This CDR3 is CASSDLGGPTDTQYF. In nucleotides, the CDR3 is TGTGCCAGCAGCGATCTTGGGGGCCCCACAGATACGCAGTATTTT. The full variable domain, rest sourced from reference TRBV7-9 and TRBJ2-3, is DTGVSQNPRHKITKRGQNVTFRCDPISEHNRLYWYRQTLGQGPEFLTYFQNEAQLEKSRLLSDRFSAERPKGSFSTLEIQRTEQGDSAMYLCASSDLGGPTDTQYFGPGTRLTVL.

CDR3 coding DNA: TGCGCCAGCAGCCAAGATCCAGGGTCAGGGGGAAGAAATGGCTACACCTTC. Translating it yields CASSQDPGSGGRNGYTF. The genes are TRBV4-1 and TRBJ1-2; TRBD1 matches at 7 bases. The ends lost 0 bases at V and 6 bases at J; junction bases unmatched: 13. The CDR3 contains 17 residues. The germline V gene encodes CDR1 MGHRA and CDR2 YSYEKL.

J is TRBJ2-7 and V is TRBV6-1; 7 nucleotides line up with TRBD1. Germline CDR1 reads MNHNS; CDR2 reads SASEGT. Germline trimming cut 4 bases from V and 1 base from J; bases unmatched to any gene: 7. CDR3 length equals 15 residues. This CDR3 is CASSVIGGGSYEQYF. CDR3 nucleotide sequence: TGTGCCAGCAGTGTGATAGGGGGCGGTTCCTACGAGCAGTACTTC.

J is TRBJ2-5 and V is TRBV6-1; TRBD2 agrees at 8 bases. The CDR3 has 17 amino acids. Germline V gene lookup returns CDR1 MNHNS and CDR2 SASEGT. V shed 3 bases, J shed 4 bases, and the junction held 13 bases outside the gene matches. The chain's CDR3 is CASSDLSRLARGETQYF. The CDR3 nucleotides are TGTGCCAGCAGTGACCTTTCGAGACTAGCGAGAGGAGAGACCCAGTACTTC.

The chain joins TRBV5-1 to TRBJ1-1; TRBD1 might be the D (5 bases). Trimming pared 3 bases from V and 3 bases from J, leaving 18 bases between. The CDR3 contains 16 residues. CDR1 and CDR2 from the germline V gene are SGHRS and YFSETQ. This CDR3 is CASSWGRGSRDTEAFF. CDR3 coding DNA: TGCGCCAGCAGCTGGGGACGGGGGTCTCGCGACACTGAAGCTTTCTTT.

The genes are TRBV5-1 and TRBJ1-1; TRBD1 matches at 7 bases. Germline trimming cut 0 bases from V and 3 bases from J; bases unmatched to any gene: 17. CDR1 is SGHRS, CDR2 YFSETQ, per germline. The CDR3 is 19 amino acids. The CDR3 region is CASSLGQGSGTLGDTEAFF. The DNA of the CDR3 is TGCGCCAGCAGCTTGGGACAGGGATCAGGAACCCTGGGGGACACTGAAGCTTTCTTT.

V usage is TRBV7-3 and J usage is TRBJ2-3; 12 bases agree with TRBD2. The CDR3 is 16 residues long. With V trimmed by 5 bases and J by 5 bases, 8 bases remained unmatched. Germline values: CDR1 SGHTA, CDR2 FQGTGA. The CDR3 protein is CASSQTSGGQEDTQYF. CDR3 nucleotide sequence: TGTGCCAGCAGCCAAACTAGCGGGGGGCAGGAAGATACGCAGTATTTT. The full variable domain, with the rest looked up from reference TRBV7-3 and TRBJ2-3, is GAGVSQTPSNKVTEKGKYVELRCDPISGHTALYWYRQSLGQGPEFLIYFQGTGAADDSGLPNDRFFAVRPEGSVSTLKIQRTERGDSAVYLCASSQTSGGQEDTQYFGPGTRLTVL.

This rearrangement joins TRBV6-1 to TRBJ1-1, with D unclear. V was cut by 6 bases and J by 3 bases, with 11 bases left in between. Germline CDR1 reads MNHNS; CDR2 reads SASEGT. This CDR3 has 13 amino acids. CDR3 protein: CASSPRVDTEAFF. The CDR3 DNA sequence: TGTGCCAGCAGCCCTCGGGTGGACACTGAAGCTTTCTTT.

The chain has TRBV11-1 and TRBJ1-1, with 8 bases aligning to TRBD1. The V and J ends lost 3 bases and 10 bases, in that order; junction bases with no gene match: 4. Per germline, CDR1 SGHAT and CDR2 FQDESV (reference sequence). The CDR3 consists of 12 residues. The CDR3 loop reads CASSFDRGSAFF. The CDR3 DNA reads TGTGCCAGCAGCTTTGACAGGGGCTCAGCTTTCTTT.

The chain is built from TRBV7-9 and TRBJ2-1; 9 nucleotides match TRBD1. This CDR3 is 16 amino acids long. Unmatched junction bases numbered 12, after V lost 5 bases and J lost 7 bases. Germline V gene sequence: CDR1 SEHNR, CDR2 FQNEAQ (reference sequence). The DNA of the CDR3 is TGTGCCAGCAGCGTCCGCTACGGGACAGGGCGAAATGAGCAGTTCTTC. This sequence encodes CASSVRYGTGRNEQFF.

This clone showed up just a few times. This chain uses TRBV7-9 with TRBJ1-4, with 9 positions matching TRBD1. Per germline, CDR1 SEHNR and CDR2 FQNEAQ (reference sequence). The J segment lost 0 bases and the V segment lost 8 bases, leaving 13 bases of the junction unmatched. CDR3 size: 18 residues. CDR3 amino acids: CASAFWTGAVPTNEKLFF. The CDR3 DNA sequence: TGTGCCAGCGCTTTTTGGACAGGGGCAGTGCCAACTAATGAAAAACTGTTTTTT. The full variable domain, in which reference TRBV7-9 and TRBJ1-4 provide the parts outside the CDR3, is DTGVSQNPRHKITKRGQNVTFRCDPISEHNRLYWYRQTLGQGPEFLTYFQNEAQLEKSRLLSDRFSAERPKGSFSTLEIQRTEQGDSAMYLCASAFWTGAVPTNEKLFFGSGTQLSVL.

This rearrangement joins TRBV5-1 to TRBJ1-2; possible D gene TRBD1, 5 bases. The germline V gene has CDR1 SGHRS and CDR2 YFSETQ. V lost 4 bases, J lost 0 bases, and 22 bases lay in between. This CDR3 region has 18 residues. CDR3 residues: CASSRSGLSDTTNYGYTF. CDR3 coding DNA: TGCGCCAGCAGCCGATCAGGGTTATCGGATACCACTAACTATGGCTACACCTTC.

The chain has TRBV29-1 and TRBJ2-7; 8 bases agree with TRBD2. This CDR3 is 12 amino acids long. Per the germline V gene, CDR1 is SQVTM and CDR2 is ANQGSEA. The V segment lost 2 bases and the J segment 4 bases; nucleotides outside the gene matches: 1. In DNA, the CDR3 is TGCAGCGTTGAAACGGGGGGGTACGAGCAGTACTTC. Amino acid sequence: CSVETGGYEQYF.

V gene TRBV14 combines with J gene TRBJ2-1; D not resolved. Trimming stripped 1 base from V and 9 bases from J, with 7 bases between. Germline V CDR1 and CDR2: SGHDN, FVKESK. The CDR3 has 12 residues. This chain's CDR3 is CASSQGHFEQFF. For the CDR3, the DNA is TGTGCCAGCAGCCAAGGCCACTTTGAGCAGTTCTTC.

The chain uses TRBV5-1 and TRBJ2-3, with 7 bases aligning to TRBD1. The junction had 9 bases not matched to a gene; V was cut back by 0 bases and J by 2 bases. The V gene's germline CDR1 is SGHRS and CDR2 YFSETQ. CDR3 size: 17 residues. CDR3: CASSLGPRQGYTDTQYF. CDR3 bases: TGCGCCAGCAGCTTGGGCCCTCGACAGGGATACACAGATACGCAGTATTTT.

V gene TRBV7-6 combines with J gene TRBJ1-5; TRBD1 is a possible D gene (5 bases). CDR3 length: 15 residues. Germline V gene lookup returns CDR1 SGHVS and CDR2 FNYEAQ. V lost 1 base and J lost 6, with 13 bases in between. CDR3 sequence (DNA): TGTGCCAGCAGCTTAGTTCCAGGGCGAGGTCAGCCCCAGCATTTT. Translating it yields CASSLVPGRGQPQHF. Full variable domain (remainder filled in from reference TRBV7-6 and TRBJ1-5): GAGVSQSPRYKVTKRGQDVALRCDPISGHVSLYWYRQALGQGPEFLTYFNYEAQQDKSGLPNDRFSAERPEGSISTLTIQRTEQRDSAMYRCASSLVPGRGQPQHFGDGTRLSIL.

V gene TRBV7-8 combines with J gene TRBJ1-5; D ambiguous. The germline gives CDR1 SGHVS, CDR2 FQNEAQ. There are 13 residues in the CDR3. Between the trimmed V and J ends, which lost 8 bases and 2 bases, there was a span of 10 bases. Here the CDR3 reads CASALGGNQPQHF. CDR3 coding DNA: TGTGCCAGCGCGCTTGGAGGCAATCAGCCCCAGCATTTT.

V is TRBV29-1 and J is TRBJ1-1; no clear D. Germline V gene sequence: CDR1 SQVTM, CDR2 ANQGSEA. Between the trimmed V and J ends, which lost 1 base and 0 bases, there was a span of 3 bases. The CDR3 spans 12 residues. The CDR3 DNA reads as TGCAGCGTTGAAGGGCTGAACACTGAAGCTTTCTTT. Its translation: CSVEGLNTEAFF. Complete variable domain (other parts from reference TRBV29-1 and TRBJ1-1): SAVISQKPSRDICQRGTSLTIQCQVDSQVTMMFWYRQQPGQSLTLIATANQGSEATYESGFVIDKFPISRPNLTFSTLTVSNMSPEDSSIYLCSVEGLNTEAFFGQGTRLTVV.

This clone was seen only once. The rearrangement links TRBV5-1 to TRBJ2-7; D is unclear. Germline-derived CDR1 and CDR2 are SGHRS and YFSETQ. The CDR3 length is 11 residues. V gave up 3 bases and J gave up 2 bases, with 3 bases separating them. This CDR3 reads CASSSAYEQYF. The DNA of the CDR3 is TGCGCCAGCAGCTCTGCCTACGAGCAGTACTTC.

The chain is built from TRBV11-2 and TRBJ2-2; TRBD1 aligns across 8 bases. There are 16 residues in the CDR3. Trimming at V came to 5 bases and at J to 3 bases, leaving 8 bases not matched to a gene. Germline V CDR1 and CDR2: SGHAT, FQNNGV. CDR3 nucleotides: TGTGCCAGCAGCCGACGGATGACAGGGGACACCGGGGAGCTGTTTTTT. Translation gives CASSRRMTGDTGELFF.

CDR3 DNA: TGTGCCAGCAGTCGGACAGGGGGCCGTCCAGATACGCAGTATTTT. Amino acids: CASSRTGGRPDTQYF. The chain joins TRBV6-5 to TRBJ2-3, with TRBD1 identical over 11 bases. CDR3 length: 15 amino acids. Germline V gives CDR1 MNHEY, CDR2 SVGAGI. V dropped 5 bases and J dropped 4; count of bases not matched to a gene: 5.

The sample holds a few counts of this clone. The sample has other DNA sequences that encode this CDR3 too. The chain combines TRBV6-6 with TRBJ1-5; 8 bases map to TRBD1. CDR1 and CDR2 (germline): MNHNY, SVGAGI (reference sequence). The CDR3 contains 14 residues. Trimming cost V 2 bases and J 4 bases; bases outside gene matches: 1. CDR3 region: CASSYGQGNQPQHF. Written as DNA, the CDR3 is TGTGCCAGCAGTTACGGACAGGGAAATCAGCCCCAGCATTTT.

This clone was counted a single time. V is TRBV10-3 and J is TRBJ2-5; TRBD1 aligns across 10 bases. Matching the DNA end better, TRBJ2-7 makes the J call doubtful. CDR1 is ENHRY and CDR2 is SYGVKD in the germline V gene. The CDR3 runs 13 residues. The CDR3, as DNA: TGTGCCATCAGAGACAGGGGGCCCTACGAGCAGTACTTC. Encoded protein: CAIRDRGPYEQYF.

The rearrangement links TRBV30 to TRBJ1-5; D uncertain. The V gene lost 0 bases and the J gene lost 3 bases, with 12 bases spanning the gap. Germline V gene sequence: CDR1 GTSNPN, CDR2 SVGIG (reference sequence). The CDR3 sequence is 15 residues long. CDR3 amino acids: CAWSVQTVNNQPQHF. The CDR3 bases are TGTGCCTGGAGTGTACAGACGGTCAACAATCAGCCCCAGCATTTT.